These 19 T cell receptor beta chains share one sample of origin, sequenced in a study of early T cells in non-severe SARS-CoV-2 infection. In TCRdb, the 5' RACE reads were re-called with MiXCR into one record per CDR3 protein. Of 40,000 or so distinct CDR3 sequences listed, roughly 7.9% are singletons. Here the sequenced sample was whole blood, taken at baseline. The receptors derive from an adult who was a healthcare worker with PCR-confirmed SARS-CoV-2 infection or an uninfected control (not recorded which).

This clonotype occurred a few times. This rearrangement joins TRBV11-2 to TRBJ2-5; 12 bases line up with TRBD2. The CDR3 is 17 amino acids. CDR1 is SGHAT, CDR2 FQNNGV, per germline. Germline trimming cut 1 base from V and 3 bases from J; bases unmatched to any gene: 6. The CDR3 DNA follows: TGTGCCAGCAGCTTAGGGCTCCGGACTAGCGGGGAAGAGACCCAGTACTTC. This translates into CASSLGLRTSGEETQYF. The variable domain in full, with the rest retrieved from reference TRBV11-2 and TRBJ2-5, is EAGVAQSPRYKIIEKRQSVAFWCNPISGHATLYWYQQILGQGPKLLIQFQNNGVVDDSQLPKDRFSAERLKGVDSTLKIQPAKLEDSAVYLCASSLGLRTSGEETQYFGPGTRLLVL.

This clonotype was seen a handful of times. The chain recombines TRBV2 with TRBJ1-2; tentatively, D is TRBD1 (6 bases). Between the trimmed V and J ends, which lost 3 bases and 8 bases, there was a span of 13 bases. CDR3 length: 13 residues. Germline V gene data show CDR1 as SNHLY and CDR2 as FYNNEI. The CDR3 loop reads CASSEEGGLGYTF. The CDR3 coding sequence is TGTGCCAGCAGTGAGGAAGGGGGTTTAGGCTACACCTTC.

This clonotype was seen a handful of times. The V gene is TRBV2, the J gene TRBJ2-5, with 8 positions matching TRBD1. The J segment lost 7 bases and the V segment lost 7 bases, leaving 8 bases of the junction unmatched. The germline CDR1 and CDR2 sequences are SNHLY and FYNNEI. The CDR3 contains 13 residues. CDR3 sequence: CASKDRAPGTQYF. Here the CDR3 DNA reads TGTGCCAGCAAGGACAGGGCGCCAGGGACCCAGTACTTC.

This clonotype was detected only a few times. The V call is TRBV7-2, the J call TRBJ2-7; D gene ambiguous. V was trimmed by 5 bases and J by 6 bases, leaving 20 bases between them. The germline gives CDR1 SGHTA, CDR2 FQGNSA. This CDR3 has 15 residues. The CDR3 nucleotides are TGTGCCAGCAGCCTCTGGCAGTCAACTAAGGGCGAGCAGTACTTC. Its translation: CASSLWQSTKGEQYF. Full variable domain (outside the CDR3, taken from reference TRBV7-2 and TRBJ2-7): GAGVSQSPSNKVTEKGKDVELRCDPISGHTALYWYRQSLGQGLEFLIYFQGNSAPDKSGLPSDRFSAERTGGSVSTLTIQRTQQEDSAVYLCASSLWQSTKGEQYFGPGTRLTVT.

This clonotype has a count of ten or more. V and J are TRBV7-8 and TRBJ2-7; the match to TRBD1 covers 7 bases. The length of the CDR3 is 21 residues. The trim removed 1 base at V and 0 bases at J, leaving 21 bases unmatched. Germline V gene data show CDR1 as SGHVS and CDR2 as FQNEAQ. CDR3 protein: CASSLDSRQGYLTARSYEQYF. The CDR3 bases are TGTGCCAGCAGCTTAGATTCGAGACAGGGCTATTTAACCGCCCGCTCCTACGAGCAGTACTTC.

This clonotype has only a few counts. The rearrangement uses TRBV10-3 and TRBJ2-5, with TRBD1 identical over 10 bases. The V segment lost 6 bases and the J segment 5 bases; nucleotides outside the gene matches: 6. The CDR3 totals 14 residues. Looked up from germline, CDR1 is ENHRY and CDR2 is SYGVKD. The CDR3 protein is CAISGDRGYETQYF. The DNA for the CDR3 is TGTGCCATCAGCGGGGACAGGGGATACGAGACCCAGTACTTC.

This clonotype was observed a few times. This rearrangement joins TRBV9 to TRBJ2-7; 12 bases are shared with TRBD1. J was trimmed by 3 bases and V by 0 bases; bases with no gene match: 4. CDR3 length equals 16 residues. Germline V gene sequence: CDR1 SGDLS, CDR2 YYNGEE. CDR3 bases: TGTGCCAGCAGCGTAGGAGGGACAGGGGGCTTCTACGAGCAGTACTTC. It codes for CASSVGGTGGFYEQYF.

This clonotype was observed many times. The chain combines TRBV6-2 or TRBV6-3 with TRBJ1-5; no clear D gene. Trimming stripped 8 bases from V and 0 bases from J, with 2 bases between. The CDR3 has 11 amino acids. Germline-derived CDR1 and CDR2 are MNHEY and SVGEGT. The CDR3 loop is CASGSNQPQHF. In nucleotides, the CDR3 is TGTGCCAGCGGTAGCAATCAGCCCCAGCATTTT.

This clonotype has a count of ten or more. This chain joins TRBV11-2 and TRBJ2-3; D gene unclear. CDR1 and CDR2 from the germline V gene are SGHAT and FQNNGV. Trimming stripped 5 bases from V and 4 bases from J, with 13 bases between. The CDR3 is made up of 14 amino acids. DNA for the CDR3: TGTGCCAGCAGCCCCCCCGGTCAGGCAGATACGCAGTATTTT. Its protein product is CASSPPGQADTQYF.

The chain employs TRBV19 and TRBJ2-5; 9 bases agree with TRBD1. Germline V lookup: CDR1 LNHDA, CDR2 SQIVND (reference sequence). The trim removed 6 bases at V and 4 bases at J, leaving 6 bases unmatched. This CDR3 has 14 amino acids. The CDR3 DNA reads TGTGCCAGTAGGCCGGGACAGGGAGGAGAGACCCAGTACTTC. This codes for CASRPGQGGETQYF.

The chain couples TRBV29-1 to TRBJ2-7; 9 bases map to TRBD1. The CDR3 runs to 14 residues. In germline, CDR1 is SQVTM, CDR2 ANQGSEA. V lost 6 bases, J lost 4 bases, and 10 bases stayed unmatched. CDR3: CSVDRGDETYEQYF. The CDR3 nucleotides read TGCAGCGTGGACAGGGGAGATGAGACGTACGAGCAGTACTTC.

The sample holds many counts of this clonotype. The chain has TRBV10-3 and TRBJ2-2; D gene uncertain. There are 12 residues in the CDR3. V was shortened by 4 bases and J by 5 bases, with 5 bases between the two germline ends. CDR1 and CDR2 (germline): ENHRY, SYGVKD. The CDR3 nucleotides read TGTGCCATCAGTGGGGGAACCGGGGAGCTGTTTTTT. Residues: CAISGGTGELFF.

This clonotype was seen ten or more times. In DNA form, the CDR3 reads TGTGCCAGCAGCTTGACTCGCTGGGGGTCACCCCTCCACTTT. It specifies CASSLTRWGSPLHF. The rearrangement joins TRBV7-2 to TRBJ1-6, with D possibly matching TRBD1 (5 bases). Trimming shortened V by 3 bases and J by 10 bases, and 13 bases separated the two germline ends. In germline, CDR1 is SGHTA, CDR2 FQGNSA. CDR3 size: 14 residues.

The rearrangement uses TRBV18 and TRBJ1-1; TRBD1 is a possible D gene (5 bases). V was clipped by 2 bases and J by 3 bases, with 7 bases between them. Looked up from germline, CDR1 is KGHSH and CDR2 is LQKENI. This CDR3 spans 13 amino acids. CDR3 sequence: CASSPGDHTEAFF. CDR3 DNA sequence: TGTGCCAGCTCACCAGGGGACCACACTGAAGCTTTCTTT.

This clonotype was counted ten times or more. The V gene is TRBV18, the J gene TRBJ1-5; D is unresolved. V dropped 6 bases and J dropped 3 bases, with 6 bases sitting between them. This CDR3 has 12 amino acids. The germline gives CDR1 KGHSH, CDR2 LQKENI. CDR3 amino acids: CASSVSNQPQHF. CDR3 coding DNA: TGTGCCAGCTCTGTTTCCAATCAGCCCCAGCATTTT. The full variable domain, in which reference TRBV18 and TRBJ1-5 provide the parts outside the CDR3, is NAGVMQNPRHLVRRRGQEARLRCSPMKGHSHVYWYRQLPEEGLKFMVYLQKENIIDESGMPKERFSAEFPKEGPSILRIQQVVRGDSAAYFCASSVSNQPQHFGDGTRLSIL.

The chain couples TRBV20-1 to TRBJ2-7; D is unresolved. The V gene's germline CDR1 is DFQATT and CDR2 SNEGSKA (reference sequence). The CDR3 contains 12 residues. The V end lost 4 bases, the J end lost 10 bases, and 17 bases lay between the germline ends. The CDR3 DNA is TGCAGTGCTAAGACTCCGAATTCGAAACAGTACTTC. Protein: CSAKTPNSKQYF.

This clonotype was observed a handful of times. The J gene is TRBJ2-3, the V gene TRBV27; D unresolved. Germline CDR1 reads MNHEY; CDR2 reads SMNVEV (reference sequence). This CDR3 is 13 amino acids long. Trimming took off 7 bases at V and 1 base at J, with 9 bases between the two ends. CDR3 in DNA: TGTGCCAGCATAGGGTATCGCACAGATACGCAGTATTTT. Translating it yields CASIGYRTDTQYF.

The chain carries TRBV20-1 and TRBJ2-1, with TRBD1 matching 9 bases. The CDR3 spans 12 residues. Germline V lookup: CDR1 DFQATT, CDR2 SNEGSKA (reference sequence). V lost 7 bases, J lost 6 bases, and 4 bases stayed unmatched. As DNA, the CDR3 is TGCAGTGGGACAGGGGTTTTCAATGAGCAGTTCTTC. Translating it yields CSGTGVFNEQFF.

In its sample, this clonotype was seen a few times. The chain links TRBV5-5 to TRBJ2-3; 7 bases are shared with TRBD1. V shed 3 bases and J 2 bases; nucleotides not matched to a gene: 12. This CDR3 has 17 residues. The germline V gene encodes CDR1 SGHKS and CDR2 YYEKEE (reference sequence). This CDR3 is CASSSQQGRGSTDTQYF. The CDR3 DNA reads as TGTGCCAGCAGCTCGCAACAGGGGCGAGGCTCCACAGATACGCAGTATTTT.